This T cell receptor (beta chain) is from a study of cytomegalovirus exposure and HLA in healthy donors. PCR involved 60 Vbeta and 13 Jbeta primers. Libraries were prepared by immunoSEQ multiplex PCR; TCRdb keeps only in-frame clonotypes and omits some of them. The profile shows more than 85,000 clones, roughly 84% of them singletons. V lost 5 bases, J lost 2 bases, and 8 bases stayed unmatched. From germline, CDR1 is SEHNR and CDR2 FQNEAQ (reference sequence). The CDR3 runs 16 residues. Findings and caveats of the study: Among TCR beta chains, those listed as cytomegalovirus-associated numbered over 150.

As concerns this clone: Its antigen is as yet unknown.

The receptor was isolated from a woman between 18 and 29 years old in good health and CMV-seronegative. The V and J genes are TRBV7-9 and TRBJ2-5; 10 bases align to TRBD2. Sequenced material: PBMCs. The CDR3: CASSIWTSGDQETQYF. The CDR3 DNA is TGTGCCAGCAGCATTTGGACTAGCGGCGATCAAGAGACCCAGTACTTC.